This TCR beta chain was observed in a study of T cell responses to AZD1222 COVID-19 vaccine. As for the study in general: Second doses that came at about 4 or about 12 weeks were put together.

The CDR3 sequence is 15 residues long. Looked up from germline, CDR1 is SGDLS and CDR2 is YYNGEE. Trimming removed 2 bases at V and 1 base at J, with 12 bases between. As for this clone: Its antigen remains unidentified.

Using immunoSEQ multiplex PCR, the repertoire was profiled, and TCRdb retains in-frame clones only, with some absent. The table records about 140,000 clones, roughly 92% of them present only once. Findings and limits, study-wide: In a largely white British group with more females than males, clonal diversity was possibly underestimated. Spike-wide vaccine-associated CD4 TCRs dominated at 160-218 and 743-854. Repertoire collection took place solely once the T cell response had peaked.

The J gene is TRBJ1-2, the V gene TRBV9; maybe TRBD1 (5 bases). The clonotype was recovered from an adult in good health. The sequenced sample was peripheral blood, obtained on day 0 of AZD1222 vaccination. CDR3 DNA: TGTGCCAGCAGCGTGGGGGTCGTTATTAACTATGGCTACACCTTC. Amino acid sequence: CASSVGVVINYGYTF.